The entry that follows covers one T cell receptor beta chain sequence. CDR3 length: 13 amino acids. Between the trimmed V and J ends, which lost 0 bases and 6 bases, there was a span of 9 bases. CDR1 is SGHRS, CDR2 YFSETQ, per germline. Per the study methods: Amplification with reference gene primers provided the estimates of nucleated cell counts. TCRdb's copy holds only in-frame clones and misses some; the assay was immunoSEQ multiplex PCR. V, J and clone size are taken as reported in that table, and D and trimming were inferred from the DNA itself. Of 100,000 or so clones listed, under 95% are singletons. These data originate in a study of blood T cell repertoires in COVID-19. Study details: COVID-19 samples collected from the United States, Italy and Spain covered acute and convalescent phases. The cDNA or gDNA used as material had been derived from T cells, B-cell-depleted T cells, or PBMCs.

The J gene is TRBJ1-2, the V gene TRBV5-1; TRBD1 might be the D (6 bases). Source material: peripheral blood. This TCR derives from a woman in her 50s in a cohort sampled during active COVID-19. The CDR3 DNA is TGCGCCAGCAGCTTGGGGAACAGGGATGGCTACACCTTC. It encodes CASSLGNRDGYTF.